This TCR beta chain was sequenced in a study of cytomegalovirus exposure and HLA in healthy donors. The CDR3 length is 13 residues. With V trimmed by 6 bases and J by 8 bases, 9 bases remained unmatched. Germline CDR1 and CDR2: MDHEN and SYDVKM. The PCR contained 60 Vbeta and 13 Jbeta primers. Measured with immunoSEQ multiplex PCR; TCRdb has only the in-frame clones, and not every one. The profile shows some 140,000 clones, around 80% of them singletons. The sequenced sample consisted of PBMCs. This clonotype originated in a man aged 30 to 39 in good health and CMV-seronegative. V and J are TRBV28 and TRBJ1-2; 7 bases are a match to TRBD1. The DNA for the CDR3 is TGTGCCAGCAGCCCCGGGACAGCGCGAGGCTACACCTTC. As protein: CASSPGTARGYTF.